The 24 T cell receptor beta chains given below trace back to one sample, sequenced in a study of graft-versus-host responses after intestinal transplantation. Clones were sequenced by immunoSEQ multiplex PCR, and TCRdb holds only the in-frame ones, with some missing. Of tens of thousands of clones listed, roughly 92% are singletons. The antigens these receptors bind are not known. The sample consisted of unstimulated CD4+ T cells sorted from spleen or lymph node cells, taken before intestinal transplant. These receptor sequences come from a human donor who received an intestinal transplant.

V usage is TRBV19 and J usage is TRBJ2-7; TRBD2 aligns across 14 bases. V trimming: 5 bases; J trimming: 12 bases; junction bases outside the gene matches: 6. The CDR3 sequence is 13 residues long. The germline V gene encodes CDR1 LNHDA and CDR2 SQIVND (reference sequence). The CDR3: CASSYGTSGRTYF. The CDR3 nucleotides are TGTGCCAGTAGTTATGGGACTAGCGGGAGAACGTACTTC.

The CDR3, as DNA: TGTGCCAGCAGTTTACGTCGGGGTCGACTCTTTGGAAACACCATATATTTT. Its protein is CASSLRRGRLFGNTIYF. This chain joins TRBV28 and TRBJ1-3; unclear D gene. The CDR3 has 17 residues. The V end was cut by 2 bases, the J end by 3 bases, with 17 bases between. The germline V gene encodes CDR1 MDHEN and CDR2 SYDVKM. Using reference TRBV28 and TRBJ1-3 for the parts outside the CDR3, the full variable domain is DVKVTQSSRYLVKRTGEKVFLECVQDMDHENMFWYRQDPGLGLRLIYFSYDVKMKEKGDIPEGYSVSREKKERFSLILESASTNQTSMYLCASSLRRGRLFGNTIYFGEGSWLTVV.

This clone was observed a handful of times. The chain links TRBV19 to TRBJ1-5, with D possibly being TRBD1 (5 bases). In germline, CDR1 is LNHDA, CDR2 SQIVND (reference sequence). CDR3 length: 17 amino acids. V was cut by 7 bases and J by 0 bases, with 19 bases left in between. CDR3 DNA: TGTGCCAGTACGAGGGGAGGCATGGGCTATAGCAATCAGCCCCAGCATTTT. Its translation: CASTRGGMGYSNQPQHF.

The J gene is TRBJ2-7, the V gene TRBV6-1, with 7 bases fitting TRBD1. Trimming removed 1 base from V and 4 bases from J; junction bases left unmatched: 4. This CDR3 has 14 residues. Germline CDR1 is MNHNS and CDR2 is SASEGT. CDR3 residues: CASSEEGARYEQYF. CDR3 in DNA: TGTGCCAGCAGTGAAGAGGGGGCGCGGTACGAGCAGTACTTC.

The chain recombines TRBV12-5 with TRBJ2-3, with 8 bases that match TRBD2. The CDR3 covers 16 residues. Germline CDR1 LGHNT, CDR2 FRNRAP. The ends lost 1 base at V and 0 bases at J; junction bases unmatched: 3. The DNA for the CDR3 is TGTGCTAGTGGTTTGGGCAGCGGGAGTAGCACAGATACGCAGTATTTT. Protein: CASGLGSGSSTDTQYF. Together with reference TRBV12-5 and TRBJ2-3, the CDR3 gives the full variable domain: DARVTQTPRHKVTEMGQEVTMRCQPILGHNTVFWYRQTMMQGLELLAYFRNRAPLDDSGMPKDRFSAEMPDATLATLKIQPSEPRDSAVYFCASGLGSGSSTDTQYFGPGTRLTVL.

The J gene is TRBJ2-3, the V gene TRBV7-7, with 9 bases identical to TRBD2. The CDR3 is 15 residues long. V dropped 5 bases and J dropped 0; count of bases not matched to a gene: 3. Per germline, CDR1 SSHAT and CDR2 FNYEAQ (reference sequence). The CDR3 nucleotides are TGTGCCAGCAGCCGGACTAGCGTCAGCACAGATACGCAGTATTTT. Protein sequence: CASSRTSVSTDTQYF.

The genes are TRBV19 and TRBJ1-1; 9 bases match TRBD1. Germline CDR1 LNHDA, CDR2 SQIVND (reference sequence). V was clipped by 9 bases and J by 4 bases; unmatched bases: 12. CDR3 length equals 15 residues. CDR3 DNA sequence: TGTGCCAGCCTGGACAGGGGATCGCGAAGCACTGAAGCTTTCTTT. Translation: CASLDRGSRSTEAFF.

J is TRBJ1-2 and V is TRBV5-4, with TRBD1 matching over 7 bases. The CDR3 contains 16 residues. J lost 4 bases, V lost 0 bases, and 9 bases had no gene match. Per germline, CDR1 SGHNT and CDR2 YYREEE (reference sequence). The CDR3 loop reads CASSLEVGQGGYGYTF. CDR3 nucleotides: TGTGCCAGCAGCTTGGAGGTCGGGCAGGGGGGCTATGGCTACACCTTC.

This chain joins TRBV21-1 and TRBJ1-5; the D call in the table, TRBD1, was not verified against the DNA. TRBV21-1 is assigned pseudogene status. The CDR3 extends over 13 amino acids. The CDR3 DNA is TGTGCCAGCGCCCGGACACTTGATCCGCGCCAGCATTTT. Protein product: CASARTLDPRQHF.

V gene TRBV11-3 combines with J gene TRBJ1-4, with a weak D call TRBD1 (5 bases). CDR3 length: 13 amino acids. Per the germline V gene, CDR1 is SGHNT and CDR2 is YENEEA. Trimming cost V 5 bases and J 3 bases, with 7 bases left between them. The CDR3 sequence is CASSRGPNEKLFF. The DNA for the CDR3 is TGTGCCAGCAGCCGGGGCCCTAATGAAAAACTGTTTTTT.

The chain links TRBV6-1 to TRBJ2-5, with TRBD1 matching over 9 bases. This CDR3 region has 15 residues. The germline V gene encodes CDR1 MNHNS and CDR2 SASEGT. The V segment lost 6 bases and the J segment 3 bases; nucleotides outside the gene matches: 8. The CDR3 loop is CASRSTGGFEETQYF. Written as DNA, the CDR3 is TGTGCCAGCAGGTCAACAGGGGGCTTTGAAGAGACCCAGTACTTC.

The genes are TRBV5-1 and TRBJ2-1; the match to TRBD2 covers 11 bases. Trimming took 0 bases from V and 5 from J; bases not matched to a gene: 10. The germline V gene encodes CDR1 SGHRS and CDR2 YFSETQ. The CDR3 runs to 18 residues. CDR3 nucleotides: TGCGCCAGCAGCTTGGGGGGTCTCGGGACTAGCGGAAACAATGAGCAGTTCTTC. Its protein is CASSLGGLGTSGNNEQFF.

The rearrangement uses TRBV4-2 and TRBJ2-2, with 9 bases that match TRBD2. The trim removed 1 base at V and 6 bases at J, leaving 12 bases unmatched. Germline-derived CDR1 and CDR2 are LGHNA and YNFKEQ. The CDR3 sequence is 18 residues long. The CDR3 bases are TGTGCCAGCAGCCAAGGGACCTACGCGGGAGGGTTTGCCGGGGAGCTGTTTTTT. Its translation is CASSQGTYAGGFAGELFF.

The gene calls are TRBV7-7 and TRBJ2-5; D is unresolved. The V gene's germline CDR1 is SSHAT and CDR2 FNYEAQ (reference sequence). The CDR3 totals 13 residues. Trimming removed 5 bases from V and 11 bases from J, with 18 bases in between. This chain's CDR3 is CASSTQPEKEQYF. For the CDR3, the DNA is TGTGCCAGCAGCACACAACCTGAAAAGGAGCAGTACTTC.

V gene TRBV6-5 combines with J gene TRBJ2-5, with D perhaps matching TRBD1 (6 bases). The CDR3 runs to 13 residues. V lost 4 bases and J lost 7, with 13 bases in between. The germline gives CDR1 MNHEY, CDR2 SVGAGI. The CDR3 sequence is CASSSGHGGTQYF. In DNA, the CDR3 is TGTGCCAGCAGTTCGGGACACGGAGGGACCCAGTACTTC.

The chain is built from TRBV28 and TRBJ1-1; D is ambiguous. Germline values: CDR1 MDHEN, CDR2 SYDVKM. CDR3 size: 15 residues. V was cut by 6 bases and J by 3 bases, with 17 bases left in between. In DNA, the CDR3 is TGTGCCAGCAGGGACGAATCGGGATCGCACACTGAAGCTTTCTTT. Encoded protein: CASRDESGSHTEAFF. The complete variable domain, with remaining parts taken from reference TRBV28 and TRBJ1-1, reads DVKVTQSSRYLVKRTGEKVFLECVQDMDHENMFWYRQDPGLGLRLIYFSYDVKMKEKGDIPEGYSVSREKKERFSLILESASTNQTSMYLCASRDESGSHTEAFFGQGTRLTVV.

This clone has just one count. The chain carries TRBV10-3 and TRBJ1-5, with 7 bases fitting TRBD1. Germline values: CDR1 ENHRY, CDR2 SYGVKD. This CDR3 has 13 amino acids. V gave up 10 bases and J gave up 4 bases; unmatched junction bases: 7. The CDR3 bases are TGTGCCACTCAGGACAGGACAAATCAGCCCCAGCATTTT. Translating gives CATQDRTNQPQHF.

This chain uses TRBV5-4 with TRBJ1-1; D gene unclear. CDR3 length: 13 residues. V lost 4 bases to trimming and J lost 8 bases, with 15 bases between them. Germline CDR1 SGHNT, CDR2 YYREEE (reference sequence). The CDR3 loop reads CASSTGLVGEAFF. The CDR3 nucleotides read TGTGCCAGCAGCACCGGGCTTGTGGGCGAAGCTTTCTTT. Complete variable domain (other parts from reference TRBV5-4 and TRBJ1-1): ETGVTQSPTHLIKTRGQQVTLRCSSQSGHNTVSWYQQALGQGPQFIFQYYREEENGRGNFPPRFSGLQFPNYSSELNVNALELDDSALYLCASSTGLVGEAFFGQGTRLTVV.

V and J are TRBV28 and TRBJ2-2; 9 positions agree with TRBD1. The CDR3 consists of 16 residues. Unmatched junction bases numbered 4, after V lost 3 bases and J lost 2 bases. Germline values: CDR1 MDHEN, CDR2 SYDVKM. The CDR3 sequence: CASSFRTGVNTGELFF. The DNA for the CDR3 is TGTGCCAGCAGTTTTAGGACAGGGGTTAACACCGGGGAGCTGTTTTTT.

This clone was seen just once. DNA for the CDR3: TGTGCCAGCAGCTCTGTTTGGAATGAGCAGTTCTTC. Translated, it gives CASSSVWNEQFF. This chain connects TRBV11-1 to TRBJ2-1; D call uncertain. Per the germline V gene, CDR1 is SGHAT and CDR2 is FQDESV (reference sequence). V was shortened by 4 bases and J by 7 bases, with 8 bases between the two germline ends. This CDR3 comprises 12 residues.

The chain links TRBV19 to TRBJ2-3, with D possibly being TRBD1 (6 bases). V lost 2 bases and J 4 bases, leaving 13 bases between the germline ends. The CDR3 is 15 amino acids. Germline V gene lookup returns CDR1 LNHDA and CDR2 SQIVND (reference sequence). In nucleotides, the CDR3 is TGTGCCAGTAGTATACTACAGGGCTTTGCAGATACGCAGTATTTT. Protein sequence: CASSILQGFADTQYF. The full variable domain, in which reference TRBV19 and TRBJ2-3 provide the parts outside the CDR3, is DGGITQSPKYLFRKEGQNVTLSCEQNLNHDAMYWYRQDPGQGLRLIYYSQIVNDFQKGDIAEGYSVSREKKESFPLTVTSAQKNPTAFYLCASSILQGFADTQYFGPGTRLTVL.

CDR3 residues: CASSLEPTSGSAYEQYF. CDR3 in DNA: TGCGCCAGCAGCTTGGAACCGACTAGCGGGAGCGCCTACGAGCAGTACTTC. The chain links TRBV5-1 to TRBJ2-7; 12 positions match TRBD2. This CDR3 has 17 residues. The germline V gene encodes CDR1 SGHRS and CDR2 YFSETQ. J was trimmed by 2 bases and V by 0 bases; bases with no gene match: 6.

J is TRBJ2-3 and V is TRBV10-3, with 14 bases lining up with TRBD2. After removal of 5 bases from V and 0 bases from J, the junction contained 7 bases not matched to a gene. The CDR3 spans 18 residues. Germline V gene data show CDR1 as ENHRY and CDR2 as SYGVKD. DNA for the CDR3: TGTGCCATCAGTCCCGGACTAGCGGGAGGAAGGAGCACAGATACGCAGTATTTT. Encoded protein: CAISPGLAGGRSTDTQYF.

The V and J genes are TRBV9 and TRBJ2-1; 13 bases agree with TRBD2. V was clipped by 4 bases and J by 5 bases; unmatched bases: 9. The length of the CDR3 is 17 residues. Germline-derived CDR1 and CDR2 are SGDLS and YYNGEE. CDR3 loop: CASSPQRTSGSNNEQFF. The CDR3 bases are TGTGCCAGCAGCCCCCAACGGACTAGCGGGAGCAACAATGAGCAGTTCTTC. The full variable domain, its missing parts supplied by reference TRBV9 and TRBJ2-1, is DSGVTQTPKHLITATGQRVTLRCSPRSGDLSVYWYQQSLDQGLQFLIQYYNGEERAKGNILERFSAQQFPDLHSELNLSSLELGDSALYFCASSPQRTSGSNNEQFFGPGTRLTVL.